The present T cell receptor beta chain was sequenced within a study of somatic mutations in cytotoxic T cells in rheumatoid arthritis. Study-wide background: Each patient's diagnosis was followed right away by a blood draw (30 ml EDTA), before any treatment. Flow sorting at nearly 100% purity was applied to some V beta antibody-stained T-cell populations, which included V beta1+ cells sequenced for TCRB. General study points: An age-related increase in CD8+ clonality was seen in rheumatoid arthritis patients but not in healthy controls.

With respect to this clone: What it binds is not known.

Purity of the CD4+ and CD8+ cells, isolated by positive magnetic bead selection, was checked by flow cytometry. CDR1 is MNHEY, CDR2 SMNVEV, per germline (reference sequence). CDR3 length equals 14 residues. Trimming removed 0 bases from V and 2 bases from J, with 8 bases in between. The assay was immunoSEQ multiplex PCR, and TCRdb's table has in-frame clones only and misses some. The repertoire holds roughly 30,000 clones, with around 86% as singletons. This clonotype was sampled from an adult with rheumatoid arthritis. The V gene is TRBV27, the J gene TRBJ2-7; no definite D call. Sequenced input: CD8+ T cells sorted from blood. The CDR3 DNA follows: TGTGCCAGCAGTTTATCGCACAGACCCTACGAGCAGTACTTC. It codes for CASSLSHRPYEQYF.